This T cell receptor (beta chain) was documented in a study of blood T cell repertoires in COVID-19. Study background: The analysed material was cDNA or gDNA that came from T cells, B-cell-depleted T cells, or PBMCs.

This table comes from immunoSEQ multiplex PCR, and its TCRdb copy is limited to in-frame clones, with some not included. In the table there are nearly 250,000 clones, roughly 86% of which are singletons. The germline CDR1 and CDR2 sequences are SNHLY and FYNNEI. J was trimmed by 1 base and V by 3 bases; bases with no gene match: 14. There are 20 residues in the CDR3. The specimen sequenced was peripheral blood. This TCR derives from a woman aged 55-69 years who had recovered from COVID-19. The V call is TRBV2, the J call TRBJ1-4; 10 bases line up with TRBD1. CDR3 amino acids: CASSDPGKTGGGKTNEKLFF. The CDR3 nucleotides are TGTGCCAGCAGTGATCCCGGCAAGACAGGGGGCGGAAAAACTAATGAAAAACTGTTTTTT.